This is a list of T cell receptor beta chains from one sample in a study of identical twins. TCRdb redid the calling of the 5' RACE reads with MiXCR, one entry per CDR3 protein. The repertoire holds roughly 570,000 distinct CDR3 sequences, with around 9.6% as singletons. This sample also belongs to another study, concerning yellow fever vaccine responses in identical twins.

The sequencing input was PBMCs. Source of these receptors: a young woman in good health. CDR3s include the opening cysteine and the closing phenylalanine or tryptophan. The D gene is left open where the match is weak. Size tells how often a clone was seen (once, few, many) or the class of an expanded clone, and some rows leave it out.

V	size	J	D	length	DNA	CDR3
TRBV20-1	few	TRBJ2-3	NA	15	TGCAGTGCTAGAAAACACGGCGCAGCGGCAGATACGCAGTATTTT	CSARKHGAAADTQYF
TRBV15	NA	TRBJ2-1	NA	13	TGTGCCACCAGCGGGACTCGTTACAATGAGCAGTTCTTC	CATSGTRYNEQFF
TRBV27	many	TRBJ2-1	TRBD1	17	TGTGCCAGCAGTCCCTCGACAGGGTCAAACTCCTACAATGAGCAGTTCTTC	CASSPSTGSNSYNEQFF
TRBV7-8	many	TRBJ2-7	TRBD1	14	TGTGCCAGCAGCTCACAGGGGTTAGGGTACGAGCAGTACTTC	CASSSQGLGYEQYF
TRBV5-1	few	TRBJ2-7	TRBD1	14	TGCGCCAGCAGCCTATCGGACAGGAACTACGAGCAGTACTTC	CASSLSDRNYEQYF
TRBV5-1	few	TRBJ2-1	NA	15	TGCGCCAGCAGCTTGGGACTAGATAGGGGGAGTGAGCAGTTCTTC	CASSLGLDRGSEQFF
TRBV9	few	TRBJ2-6	TRBD1	17	TGTGCCAGCAGCGTAGGGACAGGAAGCTCTGGGGCCAACGTCCTGACTTTC	CASSVGTGSSGANVLTF
TRBV28	many	TRBJ1-5	NA	14	TGTGCCAGCAGACGGAACAGGGGCAATCAGCCCCAGCATTTT	CASRRNRGNQPQHF
TRBV6-6	few	TRBJ1-1	NA	13	TGTGCCAGCCGCTTTGCCTGGAACACTGAAGCTTTCTTT	CASRFAWNTEAFF
TRBV12-3/TRBV12-4	many	TRBJ2-1	NA	15	TGTGCCAGCAGTCGGGTGGGGGGTCGAGTAGATGAGCAGTTCTTC	CASSRVGGRVDEQFF
TRBV2	many	TRBJ1-4	NA	14	TGTGCCAGCACTTTCAGCTTTAGCGGGGAAAAACTGTTTTTT	CASTFSFSGEKLFF
TRBV7-2	few	TRBJ2-7	NA	15	TGTGCCAGCAGCGCAAGGAGGGCCCCCCTCTACGAGCAGTACTTC	CASSARRAPLYEQYF
TRBV12-3/TRBV12-4	NA	TRBJ2-5	NA	15	TGTGCCAGCAGTTTAAGTCAGGGGAGCCAAGAGACCCAGTACTTC	CASSLSQGSQETQYF
TRBV3-1	NA	TRBJ2-1	TRBD2	18	TGTGCCAGCAGCCAAGTTCCTAGCGGGAGCCCTGGCTACAATGAGCAGTTCTTC	CASSQVPSGSPGYNEQFF